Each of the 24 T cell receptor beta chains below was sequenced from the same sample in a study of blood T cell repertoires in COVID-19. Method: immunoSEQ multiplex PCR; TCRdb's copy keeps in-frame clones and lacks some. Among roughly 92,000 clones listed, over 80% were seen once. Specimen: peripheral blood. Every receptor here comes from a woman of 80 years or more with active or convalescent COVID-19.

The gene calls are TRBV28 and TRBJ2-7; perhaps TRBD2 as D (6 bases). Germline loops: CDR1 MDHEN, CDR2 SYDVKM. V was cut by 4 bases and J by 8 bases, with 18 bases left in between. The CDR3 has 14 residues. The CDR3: CASSSPGLPWQQYF. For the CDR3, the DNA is TGTGCCAGCAGTTCACCGGGACTCCCCTGGCAGCAGTACTTC. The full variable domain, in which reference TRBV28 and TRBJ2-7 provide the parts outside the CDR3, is DVKVTQSSRYLVKRTGEKVFLECVQDMDHENMFWYRQDPGLGLRLIYFSYDVKMKEKGDIPEGYSVSREKKERFSLILESASTNQTSMYLCASSSPGLPWQQYFGPGTRLTVT.

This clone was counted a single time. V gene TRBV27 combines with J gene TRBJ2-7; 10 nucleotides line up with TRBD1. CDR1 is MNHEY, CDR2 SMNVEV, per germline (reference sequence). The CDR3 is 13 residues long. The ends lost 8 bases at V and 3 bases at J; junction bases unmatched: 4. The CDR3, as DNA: TGTGCCAGCTCGGGACAGGGGCGCTACGAGCAGTACTTC. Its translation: CASSGQGRYEQYF.

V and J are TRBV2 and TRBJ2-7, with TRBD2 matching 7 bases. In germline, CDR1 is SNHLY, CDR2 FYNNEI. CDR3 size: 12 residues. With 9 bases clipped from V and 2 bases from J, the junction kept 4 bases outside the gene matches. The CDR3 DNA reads TGTGCCAGTAGGGACTACCCCTACGAGCAGTACTTC. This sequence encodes CASRDYPYEQYF.

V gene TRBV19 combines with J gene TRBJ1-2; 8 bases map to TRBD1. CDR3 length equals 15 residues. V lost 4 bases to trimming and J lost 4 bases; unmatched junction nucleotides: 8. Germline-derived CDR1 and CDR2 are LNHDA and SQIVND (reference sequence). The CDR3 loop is CASSTGTGVPYGYTF. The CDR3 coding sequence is TGTGCCAGTAGTACCGGGACAGGAGTTCCCTATGGCTACACCTTC. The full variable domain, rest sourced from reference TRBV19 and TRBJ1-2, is DGGITQSPKYLFRKEGQNVTLSCEQNLNHDAMYWYRQDPGQGLRLIYYSQIVNDFQKGDIAEGYSVSREKKESFPLTVTSAQKNPTAFYLCASSTGTGVPYGYTFGSGTRLTVV.

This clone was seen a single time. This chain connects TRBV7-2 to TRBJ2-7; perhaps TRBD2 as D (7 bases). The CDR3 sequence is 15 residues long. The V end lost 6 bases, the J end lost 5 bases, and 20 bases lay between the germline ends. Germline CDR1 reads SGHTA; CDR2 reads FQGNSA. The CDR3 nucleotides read TGTGCCAGCAGAAAAGAGGCCGGGGGGCGGGACGAGCAGTACTTC. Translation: CASRKEAGGRDEQYF.

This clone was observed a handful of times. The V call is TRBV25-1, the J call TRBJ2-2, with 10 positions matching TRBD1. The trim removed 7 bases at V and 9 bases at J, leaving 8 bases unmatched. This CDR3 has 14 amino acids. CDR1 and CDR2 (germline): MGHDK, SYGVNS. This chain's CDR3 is CASTPGQGYRELFF. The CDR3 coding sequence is TGTGCCAGCACACCGGGACAGGGGTACCGGGAGCTGTTTTTT.

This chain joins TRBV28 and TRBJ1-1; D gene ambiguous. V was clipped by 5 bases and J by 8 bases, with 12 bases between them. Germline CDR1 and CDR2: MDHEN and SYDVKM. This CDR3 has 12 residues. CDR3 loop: CASSPRGREAFF. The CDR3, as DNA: TGTGCCAGCAGTCCCCGTGGGAGGGAAGCTTTCTTT. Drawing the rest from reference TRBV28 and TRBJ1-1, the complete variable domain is DVKVTQSSRYLVKRTGEKVFLECVQDMDHENMFWYRQDPGLGLRLIYFSYDVKMKEKGDIPEGYSVSREKKERFSLILESASTNQTSMYLCASSPRGREAFFGQGTRLTVV.

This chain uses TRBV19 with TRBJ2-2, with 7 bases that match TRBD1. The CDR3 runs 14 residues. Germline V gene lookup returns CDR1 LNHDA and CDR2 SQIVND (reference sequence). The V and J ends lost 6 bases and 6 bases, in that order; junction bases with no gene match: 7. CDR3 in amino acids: CASRVQGPAGELFF. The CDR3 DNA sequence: TGTGCCAGTAGGGTACAGGGGCCCGCCGGGGAGCTGTTTTTT.

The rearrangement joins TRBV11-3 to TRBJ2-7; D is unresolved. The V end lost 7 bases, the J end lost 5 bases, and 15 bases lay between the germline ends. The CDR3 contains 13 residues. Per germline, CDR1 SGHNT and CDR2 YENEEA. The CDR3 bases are TGTGCCAGCACCCCGTCCGGGTACAACGAGCAGTACTTC. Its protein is CASTPSGYNEQYF.

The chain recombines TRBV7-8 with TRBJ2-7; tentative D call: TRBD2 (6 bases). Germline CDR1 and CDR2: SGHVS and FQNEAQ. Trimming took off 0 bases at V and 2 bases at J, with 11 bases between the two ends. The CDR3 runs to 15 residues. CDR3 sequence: CASSLAAGSAYEQYF. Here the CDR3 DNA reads TGTGCCAGCAGCTTAGCTGCGGGGAGCGCCTACGAGCAGTACTTC.

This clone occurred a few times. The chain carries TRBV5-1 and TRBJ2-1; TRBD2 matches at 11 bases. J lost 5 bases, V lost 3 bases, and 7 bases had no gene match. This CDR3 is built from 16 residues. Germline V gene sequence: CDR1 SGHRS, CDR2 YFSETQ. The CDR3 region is CASSYSGTSGNNEQFF. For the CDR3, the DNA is TGCGCCAGCAGCTACTCCGGGACTAGCGGCAACAATGAGCAGTTCTTC.

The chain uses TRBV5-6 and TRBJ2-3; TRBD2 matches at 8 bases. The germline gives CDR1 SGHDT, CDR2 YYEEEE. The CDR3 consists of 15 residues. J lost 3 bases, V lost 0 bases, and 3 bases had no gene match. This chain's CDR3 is CASSLGGGWTDTQYF. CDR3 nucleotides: TGTGCCAGCAGCTTGGGCGGGGGGTGGACAGATACGCAGTATTTT.

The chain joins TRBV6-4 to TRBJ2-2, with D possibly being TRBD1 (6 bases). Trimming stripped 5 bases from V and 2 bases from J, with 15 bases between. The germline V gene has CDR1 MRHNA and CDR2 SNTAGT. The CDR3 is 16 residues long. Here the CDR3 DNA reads TGTGCCAGCAGTAACGAGGCAGGGGCCAACACCGGGGAGCTGTTTTTT. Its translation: CASSNEAGANTGELFF.

CDR3 nucleotide sequence: TGTGCCAGCAGACGACTGACCGGGGAGCTGTTTTTT. Protein sequence: CASRRLTGELFF. V and J are TRBV7-2 and TRBJ2-2; no clear D. Germline CDR1 is SGHTA and CDR2 is FQGNSA. The CDR3 has 12 amino acids. Trimming cost V 6 bases and J 5 bases, with 7 bases left between them.

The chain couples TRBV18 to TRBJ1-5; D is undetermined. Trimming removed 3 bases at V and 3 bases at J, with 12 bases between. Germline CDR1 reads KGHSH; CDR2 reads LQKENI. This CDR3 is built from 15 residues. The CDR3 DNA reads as TGTGCCAGCTCACCTTCACACACCTTCAATCAGCCCCAGCATTTT. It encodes CASSPSHTFNQPQHF.

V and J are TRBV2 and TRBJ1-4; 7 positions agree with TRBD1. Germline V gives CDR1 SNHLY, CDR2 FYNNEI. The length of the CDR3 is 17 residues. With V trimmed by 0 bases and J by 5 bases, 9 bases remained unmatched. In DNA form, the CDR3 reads TGTGCCAGCAGTGAAGCGCTTTTGTCAGGGGGAAATGAAAAACTGTTTTTT. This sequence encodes CASSEALLSGGNEKLFF. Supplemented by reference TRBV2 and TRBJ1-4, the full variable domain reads EPEVTQTPSHQVTQMGQEVILRCVPISNHLYFYWYRQILGQKVEFLVSFYNNEISEKSEIFDDQFSVERPDGSNFTLKIRSTKLEDSAMYFCASSEALLSGGNEKLFFGSGTQLSVL.

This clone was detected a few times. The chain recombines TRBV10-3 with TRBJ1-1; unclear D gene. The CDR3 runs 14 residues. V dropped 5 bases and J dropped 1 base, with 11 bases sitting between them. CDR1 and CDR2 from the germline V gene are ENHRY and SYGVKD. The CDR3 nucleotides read TGTGCCATCAGTTTTTCCGGGAGGAACACTGAAGCTTTCTTT. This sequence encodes CAISFSGRNTEAFF.

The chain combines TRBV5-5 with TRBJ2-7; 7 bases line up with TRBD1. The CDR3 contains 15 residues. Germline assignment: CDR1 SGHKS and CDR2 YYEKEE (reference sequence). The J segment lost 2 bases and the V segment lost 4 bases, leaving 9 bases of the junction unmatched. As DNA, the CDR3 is TGTGCCAGCAGCCTCGAGGGACAGCCGCCCTACGAGCAGTACTTC. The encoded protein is CASSLEGQPPYEQYF. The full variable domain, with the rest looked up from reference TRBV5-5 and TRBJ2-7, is DAGVTQSPTHLIKTRGQQVTLRCSPISGHKSVSWYQQVLGQGPQFIFQYYEKEERGRGNFPDRFSARQFPNYSSELNVNALLLGDSALYLCASSLEGQPPYEQYFGPGTRLTVT.

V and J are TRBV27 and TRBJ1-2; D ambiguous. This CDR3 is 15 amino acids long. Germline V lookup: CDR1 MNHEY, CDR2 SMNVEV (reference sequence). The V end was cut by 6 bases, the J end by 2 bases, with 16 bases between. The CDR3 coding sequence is TGTGCCAGCAGCCCCCGTGGACTGCTAAACTATGGCTACACCTTC. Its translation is CASSPRGLLNYGYTF.

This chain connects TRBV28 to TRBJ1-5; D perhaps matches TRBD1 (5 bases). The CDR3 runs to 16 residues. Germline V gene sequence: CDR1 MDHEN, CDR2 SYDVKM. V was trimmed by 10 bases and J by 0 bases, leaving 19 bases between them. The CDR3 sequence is CATLRGDSYSNQPQHF. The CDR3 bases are TGTGCCACCCTCAGAGGGGACTCATATAGCAATCAGCCCCAGCATTTT.

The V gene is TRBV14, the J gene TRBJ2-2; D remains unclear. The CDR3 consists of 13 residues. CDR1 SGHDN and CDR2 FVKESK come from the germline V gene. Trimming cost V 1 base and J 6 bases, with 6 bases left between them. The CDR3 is CASSQGVAGELFF. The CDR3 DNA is TGTGCCAGCAGCCAAGGAGTCGCCGGGGAGCTGTTTTTT. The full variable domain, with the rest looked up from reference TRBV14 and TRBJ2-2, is EAGVTQFPSHSVIEKGQTVTLRCDPISGHDNLYWYRRVMGKEIKFLLHFVKESKQDESGMPNNRFLAERTGGTYSTLKVQPAELEDSGVYFCASSQGVAGELFFGEGSRLTVL.

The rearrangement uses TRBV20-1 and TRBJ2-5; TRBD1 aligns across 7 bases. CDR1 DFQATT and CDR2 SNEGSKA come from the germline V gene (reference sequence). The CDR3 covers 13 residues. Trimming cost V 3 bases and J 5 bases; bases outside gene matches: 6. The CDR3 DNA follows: TGCAGTGCTAGTAAGACAGGGCGGGAGACCCAGTACTTC. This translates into CSASKTGRETQYF.

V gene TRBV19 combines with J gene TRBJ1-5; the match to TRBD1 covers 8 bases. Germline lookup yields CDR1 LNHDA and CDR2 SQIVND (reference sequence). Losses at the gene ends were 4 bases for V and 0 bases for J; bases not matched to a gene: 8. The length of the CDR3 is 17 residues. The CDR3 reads CASSNAPGTGSNQPQHF. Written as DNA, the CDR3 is TGTGCCAGTAGTAACGCCCCCGGGACAGGTAGCAATCAGCCCCAGCATTTT.

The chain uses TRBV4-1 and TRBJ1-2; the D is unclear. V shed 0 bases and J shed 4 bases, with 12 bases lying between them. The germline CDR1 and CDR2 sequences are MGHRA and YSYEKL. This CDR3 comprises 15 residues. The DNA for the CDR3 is TGCGCCAGCAGCCAAGATGTCGGGTCGGGCTATGGCTACACCTTC. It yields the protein CASSQDVGSGYGYTF.